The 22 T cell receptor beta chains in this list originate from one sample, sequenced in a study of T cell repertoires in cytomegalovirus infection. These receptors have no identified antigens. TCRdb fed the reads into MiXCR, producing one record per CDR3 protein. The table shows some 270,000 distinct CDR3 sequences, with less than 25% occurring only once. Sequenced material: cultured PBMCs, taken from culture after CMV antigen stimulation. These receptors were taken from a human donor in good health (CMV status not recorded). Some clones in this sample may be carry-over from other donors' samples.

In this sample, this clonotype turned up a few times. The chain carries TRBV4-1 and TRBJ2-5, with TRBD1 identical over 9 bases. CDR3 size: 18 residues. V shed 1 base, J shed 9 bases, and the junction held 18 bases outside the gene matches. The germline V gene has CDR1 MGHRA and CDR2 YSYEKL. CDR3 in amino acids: CASSQAPAGTGHIVSQYF. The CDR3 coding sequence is TGCGCCAGCAGCCAAGCCCCGGCCGGGACAGGGCATATCGTGTCCCAGTACTTC.

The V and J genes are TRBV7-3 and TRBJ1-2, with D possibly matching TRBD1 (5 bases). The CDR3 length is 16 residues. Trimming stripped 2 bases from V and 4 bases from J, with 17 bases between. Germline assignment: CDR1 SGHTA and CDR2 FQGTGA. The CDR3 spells CASSLVAGQGGYGYTF. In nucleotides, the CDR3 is TGTGCCAGCAGCTTAGTTGCGGGGCAGGGAGGCTATGGCTACACCTTC.

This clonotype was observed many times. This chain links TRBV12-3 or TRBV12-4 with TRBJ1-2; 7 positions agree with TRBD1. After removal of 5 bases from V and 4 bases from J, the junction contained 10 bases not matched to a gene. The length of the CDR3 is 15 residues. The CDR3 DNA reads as TGTGCCAGCAGTCCAGGACAGGCTACCTCCTATGGCTACACCTTC. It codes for CASSPGQATSYGYTF.

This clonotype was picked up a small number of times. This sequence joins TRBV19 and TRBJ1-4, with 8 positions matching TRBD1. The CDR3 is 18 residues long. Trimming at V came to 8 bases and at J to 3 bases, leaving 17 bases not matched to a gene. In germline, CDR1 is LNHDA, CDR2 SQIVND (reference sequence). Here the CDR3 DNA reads TGTGCCAGTCGTAGTATTGGGACAGGCTCGAGGTCTAATGAAAAACTGTTTTTT. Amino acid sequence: CASRSIGTGSRSNEKLFF.

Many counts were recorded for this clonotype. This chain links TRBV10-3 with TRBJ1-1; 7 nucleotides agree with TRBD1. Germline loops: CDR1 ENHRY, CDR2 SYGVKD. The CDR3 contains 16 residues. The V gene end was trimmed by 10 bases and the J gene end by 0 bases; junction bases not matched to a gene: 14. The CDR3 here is CATTRARTGMNTEAFF. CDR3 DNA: TGTGCCACCACCCGAGCAAGGACAGGAATGAACACTGAAGCTTTCTTT.

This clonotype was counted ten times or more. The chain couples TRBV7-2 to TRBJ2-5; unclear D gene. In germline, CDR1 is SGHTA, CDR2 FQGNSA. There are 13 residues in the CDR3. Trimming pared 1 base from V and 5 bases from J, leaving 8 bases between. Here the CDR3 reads CASSLVGGETQYF. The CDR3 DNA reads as TGTGCCAGCAGCTTAGTCGGTGGGGAGACCCAGTACTTC.

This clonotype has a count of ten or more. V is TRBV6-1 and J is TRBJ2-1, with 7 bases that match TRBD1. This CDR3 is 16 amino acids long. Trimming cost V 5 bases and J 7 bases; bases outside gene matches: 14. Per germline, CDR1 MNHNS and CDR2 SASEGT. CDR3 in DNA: TGTGCCAGCAGTACCCGCCGACAGGGATTTGAGAATGAGCAGTTCTTC. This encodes CASSTRRQGFENEQFF.

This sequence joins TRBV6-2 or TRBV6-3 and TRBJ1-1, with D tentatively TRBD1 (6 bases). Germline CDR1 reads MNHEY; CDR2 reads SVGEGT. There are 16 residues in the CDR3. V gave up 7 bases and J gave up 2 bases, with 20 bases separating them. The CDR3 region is CASTLAPGTTNTEAFF. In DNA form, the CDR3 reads TGTGCCAGCACATTGGCCCCCGGGACAACAAACACTGAAGCTTTCTTT.

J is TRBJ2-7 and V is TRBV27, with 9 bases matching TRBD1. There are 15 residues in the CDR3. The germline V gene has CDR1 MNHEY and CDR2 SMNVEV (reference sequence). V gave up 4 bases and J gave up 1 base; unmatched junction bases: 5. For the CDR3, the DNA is TGTGCCAGCAGTTGGGGACAGGGCTCATCCTACGAGCAGTACTTC. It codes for CASSWGQGSSYEQYF.

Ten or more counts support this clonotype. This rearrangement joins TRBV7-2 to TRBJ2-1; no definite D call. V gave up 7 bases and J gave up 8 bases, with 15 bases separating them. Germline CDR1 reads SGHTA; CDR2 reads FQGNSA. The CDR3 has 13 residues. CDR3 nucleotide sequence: TGTGCCAGCACCAAAGGTAGTTTCGATGAGCAGTTCTTC. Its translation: CASTKGSFDEQFF.

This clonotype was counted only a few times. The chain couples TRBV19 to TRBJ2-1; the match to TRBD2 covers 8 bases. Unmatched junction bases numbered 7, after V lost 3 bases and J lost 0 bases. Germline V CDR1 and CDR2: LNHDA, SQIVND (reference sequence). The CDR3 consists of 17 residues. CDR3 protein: CASSILAGPNSYNEQFF. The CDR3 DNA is TGTGCCAGTAGTATCTTAGCGGGACCAAACTCCTACAATGAGCAGTTCTTC.

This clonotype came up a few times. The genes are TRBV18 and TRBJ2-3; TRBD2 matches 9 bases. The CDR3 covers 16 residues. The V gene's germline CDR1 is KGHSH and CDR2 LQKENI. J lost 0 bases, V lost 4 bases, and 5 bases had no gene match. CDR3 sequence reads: CASSQTSGGSTDTQYF. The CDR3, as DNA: TGTGCCAGCTCACAGACTAGCGGTGGTAGCACAGATACGCAGTATTTT.

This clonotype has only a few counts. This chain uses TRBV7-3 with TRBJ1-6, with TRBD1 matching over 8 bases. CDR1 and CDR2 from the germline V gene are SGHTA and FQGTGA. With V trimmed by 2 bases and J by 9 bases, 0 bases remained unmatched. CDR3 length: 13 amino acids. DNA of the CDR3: TGTGCCAGCAGCTTAGACAGGGGTTCACCCCTCCACTTT. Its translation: CASSLDRGSPLHF.

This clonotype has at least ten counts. The CDR3 here is CASSSFGDNEQFF. The CDR3 DNA sequence: TGTGCCAGCAGCTCCTTCGGGGACAATGAGCAGTTCTTC. V usage is TRBV7-2 and J usage is TRBJ2-1; a possible D gene is TRBD2 (5 bases). Between the trimmed V and J ends, which lost 4 bases and 5 bases, there was a span of 9 bases. The germline V gene has CDR1 SGHTA and CDR2 FQGNSA. This CDR3 is built from 13 residues.

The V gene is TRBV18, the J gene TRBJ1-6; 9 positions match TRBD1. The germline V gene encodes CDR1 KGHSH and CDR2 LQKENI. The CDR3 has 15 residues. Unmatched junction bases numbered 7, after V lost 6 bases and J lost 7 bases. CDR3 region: CASSPSDRGNSPLHF. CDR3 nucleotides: TGTGCCAGCTCCCCAAGTGACAGGGGGAATTCACCCCTCCACTTT. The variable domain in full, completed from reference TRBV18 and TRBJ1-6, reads NAGVMQNPRHLVRRRGQEARLRCSPMKGHSHVYWYRQLPEEGLKFMVYLQKENIIDESGMPKERFSAEFPKEGPSILRIQQVVRGDSAAYFCASSPSDRGNSPLHFGNGTRLTVT.

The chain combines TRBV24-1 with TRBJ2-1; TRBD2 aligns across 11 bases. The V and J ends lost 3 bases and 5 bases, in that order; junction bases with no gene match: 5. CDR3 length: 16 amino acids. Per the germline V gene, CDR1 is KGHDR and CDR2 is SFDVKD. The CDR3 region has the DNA TGTGCCACCAGTGATATCGGACTAGCGGGTAACAATGAGCAGTTCTTC. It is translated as CATSDIGLAGNNEQFF.

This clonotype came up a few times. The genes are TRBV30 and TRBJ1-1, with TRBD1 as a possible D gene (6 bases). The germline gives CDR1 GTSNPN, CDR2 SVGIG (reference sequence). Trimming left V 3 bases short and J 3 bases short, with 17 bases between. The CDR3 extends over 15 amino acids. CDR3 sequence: CAWREGGLPHTEAFF. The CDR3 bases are TGTGCCTGGAGGGAAGGGGGACTGCCGCACACTGAAGCTTTCTTT.

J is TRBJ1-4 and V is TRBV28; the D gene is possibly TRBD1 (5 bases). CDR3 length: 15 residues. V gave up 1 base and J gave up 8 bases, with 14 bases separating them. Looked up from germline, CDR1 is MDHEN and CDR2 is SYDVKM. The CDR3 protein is CASSLLSRDREKLFF. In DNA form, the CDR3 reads TGTGCCAGCAGTTTATTGTCCAGGGATCGAGAAAAACTGTTTTTT. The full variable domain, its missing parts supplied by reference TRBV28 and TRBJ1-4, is DVKVTQSSRYLVKRTGEKVFLECVQDMDHENMFWYRQDPGLGLRLIYFSYDVKMKEKGDIPEGYSVSREKKERFSLILESASTNQTSMYLCASSLLSRDREKLFFGSGTQLSVL.

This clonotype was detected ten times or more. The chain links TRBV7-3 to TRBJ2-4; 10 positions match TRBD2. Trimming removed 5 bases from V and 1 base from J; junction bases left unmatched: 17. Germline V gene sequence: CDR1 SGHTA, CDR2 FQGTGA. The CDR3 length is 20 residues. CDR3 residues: CASSGHPSGSSGLAKNIQYF. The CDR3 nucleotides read TGTGCCAGCAGCGGGCATCCTAGCGGGAGTTCGGGGTTGGCCAAAAACATTCAGTACTTC.

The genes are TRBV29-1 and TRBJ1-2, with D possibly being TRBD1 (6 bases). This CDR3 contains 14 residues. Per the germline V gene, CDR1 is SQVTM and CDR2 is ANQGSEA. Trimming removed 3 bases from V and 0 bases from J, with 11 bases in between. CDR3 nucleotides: TGCAGCGTTGAGGACAGACACTCTAACTATGGCTACACCTTC. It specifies CSVEDRHSNYGYTF.

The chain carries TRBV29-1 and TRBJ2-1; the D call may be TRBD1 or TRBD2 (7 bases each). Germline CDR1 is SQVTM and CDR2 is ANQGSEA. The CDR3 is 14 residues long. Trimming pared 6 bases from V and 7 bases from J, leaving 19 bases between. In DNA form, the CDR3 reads TGCAGCGTCAGCAACAGGGGAGGGAAGAATGAGCAGTTCTTC. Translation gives CSVSNRGGKNEQFF.

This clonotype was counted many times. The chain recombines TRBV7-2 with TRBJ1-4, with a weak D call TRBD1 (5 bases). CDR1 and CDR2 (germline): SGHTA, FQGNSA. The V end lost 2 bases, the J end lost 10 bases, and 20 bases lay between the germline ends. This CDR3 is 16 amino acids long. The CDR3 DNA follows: TGTGCCAGCAGCTTAAGCCACGGGGGGGGTTCTGCAAAACTGTTTTTT. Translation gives CASSLSHGGGSAKLFF.